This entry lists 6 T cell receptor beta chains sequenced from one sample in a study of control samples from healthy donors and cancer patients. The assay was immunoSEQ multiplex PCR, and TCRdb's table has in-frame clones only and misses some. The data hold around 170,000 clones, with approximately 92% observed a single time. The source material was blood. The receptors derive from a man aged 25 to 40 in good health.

The chain's CDR3 is CASSDQGSTEAFF. As DNA, the CDR3 is TGTGCCAGCAGTGATCAGGGGAGCACTGAAGCTTTCTTT. The chain carries TRBV6-1 and TRBJ1-1, with a weak D call TRBD1 (6 bases). The V end was cut by 3 bases, the J end by 4 bases, with 9 bases between. CDR3 size: 13 residues. The germline gives CDR1 MNHNS, CDR2 SASEGT.

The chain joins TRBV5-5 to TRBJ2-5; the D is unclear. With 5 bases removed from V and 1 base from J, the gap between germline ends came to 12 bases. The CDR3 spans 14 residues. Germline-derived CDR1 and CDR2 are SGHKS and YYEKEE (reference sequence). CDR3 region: CASRSDKFQETQYF. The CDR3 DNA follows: TGTGCCAGCAGATCAGACAAATTCCAAGAGACCCAGTACTTC.

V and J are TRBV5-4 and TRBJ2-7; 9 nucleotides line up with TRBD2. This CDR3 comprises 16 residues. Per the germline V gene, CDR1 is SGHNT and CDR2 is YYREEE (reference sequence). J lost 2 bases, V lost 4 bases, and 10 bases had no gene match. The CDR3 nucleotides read TGTGCCAGCAGCCCGGATATAGCGGGGGTGACCTACGAGCAGTACTTC. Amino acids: CASSPDIAGVTYEQYF.

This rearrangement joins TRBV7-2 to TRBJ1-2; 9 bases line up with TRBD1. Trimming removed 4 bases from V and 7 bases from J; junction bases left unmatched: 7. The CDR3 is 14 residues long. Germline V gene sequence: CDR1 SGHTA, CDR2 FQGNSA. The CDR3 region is CASSSGQGRRGYTF. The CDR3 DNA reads TGTGCCAGCAGCTCGGGACAGGGTCGACGTGGCTACACCTTC.

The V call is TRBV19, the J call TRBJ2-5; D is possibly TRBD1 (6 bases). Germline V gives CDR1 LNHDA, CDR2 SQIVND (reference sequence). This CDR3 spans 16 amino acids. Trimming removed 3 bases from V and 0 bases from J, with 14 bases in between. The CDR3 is CASSIQTGKYQETQYF. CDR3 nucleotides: TGTGCCAGTAGTATCCAGACAGGAAAGTACCAAGAGACCCAGTACTTC. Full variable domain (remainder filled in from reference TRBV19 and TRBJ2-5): DGGITQSPKYLFRKEGQNVTLSCEQNLNHDAMYWYRQDPGQGLRLIYYSQIVNDFQKGDIAEGYSVSREKKESFPLTVTSAQKNPTAFYLCASSIQTGKYQETQYFGPGTRLLVL.

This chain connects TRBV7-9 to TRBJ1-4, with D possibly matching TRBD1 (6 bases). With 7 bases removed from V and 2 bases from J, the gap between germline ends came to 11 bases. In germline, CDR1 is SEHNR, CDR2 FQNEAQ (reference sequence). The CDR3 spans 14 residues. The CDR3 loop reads CASTLGATNEKLFF. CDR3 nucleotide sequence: TGTGCCAGCACCCTGGGGGCCACTAATGAAAAACTGTTTTTT.